Listed here are 24 T cell receptor beta chains from one sample, sequenced in a study of CD8+ T cells in alopecia areata. cDNA reverse transcribed from extracted RNA served as the sequencing template. The protocol was immunoSEQ multiplex PCR, while the TCRdb copy is restricted to in-frame clones and leaves out a portion. Of around 150,000 clones in the sample, 62% are singletons; the top ten hold 35% to 40%. The material sequenced was CD8+ T cells sorted from blood. Receptor source: a human donor in good health.

The V gene is TRBV10-3, the J gene TRBJ2-7, with 11 bases that match TRBD2. There are 16 residues in the CDR3. The V gene end was trimmed by 3 bases and the J gene end by 3 bases; junction bases not matched to a gene: 7. Germline assignment: CDR1 ENHRY and CDR2 SYGVKD. The CDR3, as DNA: TGTGCCATCAGTGAAGGCGGGACTAGCGGCTTCTACGAGCAGTACTTC. Translating it yields CAISEGGTSGFYEQYF.

This clone has just a few counts. This chain links TRBV10-2 with TRBJ2-5, with 10 nucleotides matching TRBD1. CDR1 is WSHSY and CDR2 is SAAADI in the germline V gene. The CDR3 loop spans 15 amino acids. The V segment lost 4 bases and the J segment 4 bases; nucleotides outside the gene matches: 6. The CDR3 loop is CASSAAGDRGETQYF. The CDR3 bases are TGCGCCAGCAGTGCTGCAGGGGACAGGGGAGAGACCCAGTACTTC.

V is TRBV5-1 and J is TRBJ1-5; 9 nucleotides line up with TRBD1. The germline gives CDR1 SGHRS, CDR2 YFSETQ. The CDR3 covers 15 residues. J gave up 5 bases and V 5 bases, and 8 bases lay outside the gene matches. CDR3 DNA sequence: TGCGCCAGCAGGCCCGGGACAGGGATCTATCAGCCCCAGCATTTT. As protein: CASRPGTGIYQPQHF.

This clone was recorded a few times. V usage is TRBV2 and J usage is TRBJ2-6; 13 nucleotides line up with TRBD2. Germline CDR1 SNHLY, CDR2 FYNNEI. The CDR3 has 18 residues. The V gene end was trimmed by 8 bases and the J gene end by 4 bases; junction bases not matched to a gene: 11. The DNA for the CDR3 is TGTGCCAGCCTATCCCGGACTAGCGGGAGCCCGGGGGCCAACGTCCTGACTTTC. Translated, it gives CASLSRTSGSPGANVLTF.

This clone was counted between two and nine times. The chain combines TRBV6-5 with TRBJ2-2; TRBD2 agrees at 9 bases. The J segment lost 4 bases and the V segment lost 3 bases, leaving 0 bases of the junction unmatched. Germline CDR1 MNHEY, CDR2 SVGAGI. The CDR3 is 14 residues long. For the CDR3, the DNA is TGTGCCAGCAGTTATAGCGGGAGCACCGGGGAGCTGTTTTTT. It encodes CASSYSGSTGELFF.

This clone was seen a single time. The CDR3 region has the DNA TGTGCCAGCAGTTTAGCGGGGGTCCGATACGAGCAGTACTTC. Translation: CASSLAGVRYEQYF. V gene TRBV28 combines with J gene TRBJ2-7, with 7 bases identical to TRBD2. CDR1 and CDR2 (germline): MDHEN, SYDVKM. J lost 4 bases, V lost 2 bases, and 5 bases had no gene match. There are 14 residues in the CDR3.

The chain recombines TRBV7-9 with TRBJ2-1; D unresolved. The CDR3 covers 15 residues. Germline lookup yields CDR1 SEHNR and CDR2 FQNEAQ (reference sequence). V shed 0 bases and J shed 2 bases, with 8 bases lying between them. The CDR3 sequence is CASSLAGTAYNEQFF. DNA of the CDR3: TGTGCCAGCAGCTTAGCGGGCACCGCCTACAATGAGCAGTTCTTC.

V usage is TRBV5-6 and J usage is TRBJ2-3, with D maybe TRBD2 (6 bases). The CDR3 length is 15 residues. Trimming cost V 3 bases and J 2 bases, with 13 bases left between them. Germline-derived CDR1 and CDR2 are SGHDT and YYEEEE. CDR3 bases: TGTGCCAGCAGCTCCCCAAAGGACTACACAGATACGCAGTATTTT. Amino acids: CASSSPKDYTDTQYF.

This clone was seen just once. The J gene is TRBJ2-7, the V gene TRBV5-6; D remains unclear. The CDR3 loop spans 14 amino acids. Germline V gene sequence: CDR1 SGHDT, CDR2 YYEEEE. V lost 0 bases, J lost 4 bases, and 11 bases lay in between. The CDR3: CASSLGVSRYEQYF. The DNA for the CDR3 is TGTGCCAGCAGCTTGGGGGTATCCAGGTACGAGCAGTACTTC.

With regard to this clone: Other DNA variants within this sample encode the same CDR3. This chain uses TRBV6-4 with TRBJ2-3; TRBD2 might be the D (6 bases). The CDR3 spans 14 residues. Trimming cost V 3 bases and J 0 bases, with 7 bases left between them. Germline V gives CDR1 MRHNA, CDR2 SNTAGT. The CDR3, as DNA: TGTGCCAGCAGTGAAAGCGGGAGCACAGATACGCAGTATTTT. It specifies CASSESGSTDTQYF.

This clone has more than one count but fewer than ten. The chain is built from TRBV5-1 and TRBJ1-2; D uncertain. The germline gives CDR1 SGHRS, CDR2 YFSETQ. The CDR3 extends over 17 amino acids. V was shortened by 5 bases and J by 4 bases, with 24 bases between the two germline ends. The CDR3 region is CASRPDGSLRALYGYTF. CDR3 DNA: TGCGCCAGCAGACCTGACGGAAGCTTGAGGGCTCTCTATGGCTACACCTTC.

This clone was picked up one time. A far larger clone lies a single base away; this is likely a read error. The rearrangement joins TRBV13 to TRBJ2-7; D is ambiguous. Germline CDR1 and CDR2: PRHDT and FYEKMQ (reference sequence). The CDR3 sequence is 11 residues long. V was cut by 5 bases and J by 5 bases, with 7 bases left in between. The CDR3 sequence is CASSGENEQYF. CDR3 sequence (DNA): TGTGCCAGCAGCGGAGAGAACGAGCAGTACTTC.

This clone was found a few times. The chain recombines TRBV5-5 with TRBJ2-5; 7 bases map to TRBD1. Germline V gene sequence: CDR1 SGHKS, CDR2 YYEKEE (reference sequence). V was clipped by 2 bases and J by 1 base; unmatched bases: 5. There are 15 residues in the CDR3. CDR3 bases: TGTGCCAGCAGCTTCCCCGGGACAGTCCAAGAGACCCAGTACTTC. It is translated as CASSFPGTVQETQYF.

The V and J genes are TRBV5-1 and TRBJ1-1; a possible D gene is TRBD1 (5 bases). The CDR3 sequence is 11 residues long. Trimming removed 7 bases at V and 6 bases at J, with 10 bases between. The germline V gene encodes CDR1 SGHRS and CDR2 YFSETQ. Here the CDR3 reads CASGAGAEAFF. The CDR3 nucleotides read TGCGCCAGCGGGGCGGGGGCTGAAGCTTTCTTT.

This chain uses TRBV5-1 with TRBJ2-1; 8 positions match TRBD1. Trimming took 1 base from V and 3 from J; bases not matched to a gene: 3. Germline values: CDR1 SGHRS, CDR2 YFSETQ. This CDR3 is 15 amino acids long. The CDR3 DNA is TGCGCCAGCAGCTTGAGCAGGGGGCACTACAATGAGCAGTTCTTC. Encoded protein: CASSLSRGHYNEQFF.

The chain uses TRBV29-1 and TRBJ2-7; 8 nucleotides match TRBD1. Germline V gives CDR1 SQVTM, CDR2 ANQGSEA. V trimming: 6 bases; J trimming: 7 bases; junction bases outside the gene matches: 11. The CDR3 sequence is 13 residues long. The CDR3 reads CSVGGGQVGEQYF. The CDR3 region has the DNA TGCAGCGTAGGTGGGGGACAGGTGGGAGAGCAGTACTTC.

The J gene is TRBJ2-1, the V gene TRBV29-1, with a tentative D call TRBD1 (5 bases). There are 13 residues in the CDR3. The germline gives CDR1 SQVTM, CDR2 ANQGSEA. V gave up 1 base and J gave up 3 bases, with 7 bases separating them. Here the CDR3 DNA reads TGCAGCGTTGAAGCAGGGAACTACAATGAGCAGTTCTTC. Protein product: CSVEAGNYNEQFF.

This clone was detected only a few times. The chain combines TRBV28 with TRBJ2-2; tentatively, D is TRBD1 (5 bases). Germline values: CDR1 MDHEN, CDR2 SYDVKM. V gave up 3 bases and J gave up 2 bases, with 10 bases separating them. This CDR3 has 15 amino acids. CDR3 protein: CASSFVDTNTGELFF. CDR3 nucleotide sequence: TGTGCCAGCAGTTTTGTGGACACAAACACCGGGGAGCTGTTTTTT.

Written as DNA, the CDR3 is TGTGCCTGGAGTGTACCGACGAACACTGAAGCTTTCTTT. Translating gives CAWSVPTNTEAFF. The chain couples TRBV30 to TRBJ1-1; unclear D gene. CDR1 is GTSNPN, CDR2 SVGIG, per germline (reference sequence). The ends were cut back, 0 bases at V and 1 base at J, with 6 bases in the middle. CDR3 size: 13 residues.

A few counts support this clone. This chain links TRBV4-1 with TRBJ1-1; D perhaps matches TRBD1 (5 bases). The V end was cut by 0 bases, the J end by 5 bases, with 7 bases between. The germline gives CDR1 MGHRA, CDR2 YSYEKL. The CDR3 is 13 residues long. The CDR3 loop is CASSQDWGTEAFF. The DNA of the CDR3 is TGCGCCAGCAGCCAAGATTGGGGGACTGAAGCTTTCTTT.

A word on this clone: This sample includes further DNA sequences coding for the same CDR3. The chain links TRBV27 to TRBJ2-1, with TRBD2 identical over 9 bases. Germline CDR1 and CDR2: MNHEY and SMNVEV (reference sequence). There are 15 residues in the CDR3. Unmatched junction bases numbered 7, after V lost 3 bases and J lost 7 bases. CDR3 protein: CASSLLASGTNEQFF. The CDR3 DNA is TGTGCCAGCAGTTTGTTGGCTAGCGGGACAAATGAGCAGTTCTTC.

This chain uses TRBV19 with TRBJ1-4; D is unresolved. Trimming removed 5 bases at V and 8 bases at J, with 15 bases between. From germline, CDR1 is LNHDA and CDR2 SQIVND (reference sequence). The length of the CDR3 is 14 residues. This chain's CDR3 is CASSPRPGHEKLFF. The CDR3 bases are TGTGCCAGTAGTCCACGTCCGGGCCACGAAAAACTGTTTTTT.

The chain combines TRBV4-1 with TRBJ2-5; 9 bases fit TRBD1. There are 15 residues in the CDR3. With V trimmed by 4 bases and J by 5 bases, 8 bases remained unmatched. The V gene's germline CDR1 is MGHRA and CDR2 YSYEKL. CDR3 DNA: TGCGCCAGCAGCCGACTACAGGGGGCAGGCGAGACCCAGTACTTC. Its translation is CASSRLQGAGETQYF.

Turning to this clone: Relative to the germline gene, one junction end is altered; a read error may explain this. The rearrangement joins TRBV29-1 to TRBJ2-1; 9 bases match TRBD2. The CDR3 is 14 amino acids. Germline V gene sequence: CDR1 SQVTM, CDR2 ANQGSEA. The CDR3 DNA sequence: TGCAGCGTCGAAGGAGCGGGAGGTACAAATGAGCAGTTCTTC. This gives the protein CSVEGAGGTNEQFF.